This T cell receptor (beta chain) comes out of a study of cytomegalovirus exposure and HLA in healthy donors. About the study: In terms of ancestry, the Caucasian-associated cluster contained 81% of the approximately 400 genotyped donors.

PCR primers comprised 60 Vbeta and 13 Jbeta primers. Libraries were prepared by immunoSEQ multiplex PCR; TCRdb keeps only in-frame clonotypes and omits some of them. The data contain 100,000 to 150,000 clones, less than 85% of them seen just once; the ten biggest clones take up 1%. Study results and caveats: In a later analysis, TCR beta V- and J-gene trimming showed a link to a missense DCLRE1C variant. In an earlier analysis, most TCR beta V segments were productive about 87% or about 30% of the time.

Details on this clone: Its cognate antigen is unknown.

The receptor was isolated from a man aged 40-49 years in good health and CMV-seronegative. Sequencing was performed on PBMCs.

The CDR3 loop is CASSLSRDRVIYEQFF. DNA for the CDR3: TGTGCCAGCAGCTTGTCCCGGGACAGGGTAATCTATGAGCAGTTCTTC. V usage is TRBV7-9 and J usage is TRBJ2-1; 9 positions match TRBD1. The CDR3 is 16 amino acids. V was clipped by 3 bases and J by 8 bases; unmatched bases: 11. Germline assignment: CDR1 SEHNR and CDR2 FQNEAQ (reference sequence).